This T cell receptor (beta chain) was identified in a study of blood T cell repertoires in COVID-19. The overall study: COVID-19 samples from acute and convalescent phases originated in the United States, Italy and Spain. In each case, the material was cDNA or gDNA derived from T cells, B-cell-depleted T cells, or PBMCs.

Symptom resolution, clearance, or two negative PCRs marked the recovered donors of Cohort 3. The CDR3 has 15 residues. Germline CDR1 MGHRA, CDR2 YSYEKL. The V segment lost 5 bases and the J segment 6 bases; nucleotides outside the gene matches: 5. Original data processing: From reference gene primer amplification, estimates of nucleated cell counts were derived. Clones were read by immunoSEQ multiplex PCR, and TCRdb kept only the in-frame ones, dropping some. V and J calls and clone size are given by that table; D and trimming were obtained from the DNA. The sample yields about 350,000 clones, 80% to 90% seen once.

The sequence came from a woman under 40 who had recovered from COVID-19. The chain joins TRBV4-1 to TRBJ2-1; the match to TRBD2 covers 12 bases. Sequenced sample: PBMCs or T cells enriched from blood (not recorded which). CDR3 coding DNA: TGCGCCAGCAGCAAACTAGCGGGGGGCCCCAATGAGCAGTTCTTC. Its translation is CASSKLAGGPNEQFF.